This T cell receptor beta chain is drawn from a study of blood T cell repertoires in COVID-19. Study in general: The United States, Italy and Spain supplied acute and convalescent COVID-19 samples.

Participants were placed into cohorts based on the clinical history they reported. Original processing notes: Amplification with reference gene primers provided the estimates of nucleated cell counts. Clones were sequenced by immunoSEQ multiplex PCR, and TCRdb holds only the in-frame ones, with some missing. V and J calls and clone size are given by that table; D and trimming were obtained from the DNA. The data show about 220,000 clones, approximately 88% seen once. V lost 1 base, J lost 4 bases, and 5 bases lay in between. This CDR3 is 13 amino acids long. This receptor was taken from a woman aged 25 to 39 with acute COVID-19. This sequence joins TRBV12-3 or TRBV12-4 and TRBJ1-5, with D uncertain. Material: PBMCs or T cells enriched from blood (not recorded which). The CDR3 sequence is CASSLGPNQPQHF. In DNA, the CDR3 is TGTGCCAGCAGTTTAGGTCCAAATCAGCCCCAGCATTTT.